The 5 T cell receptor beta chains below were found in one sample sequenced in a study of neoadjuvant anti-PD-1 for oral cavity cancer. Method: immunoSEQ multiplex PCR; TCRdb's copy keeps in-frame clones and lacks some. The sample holds about 16,000 clones; about 64% are singletons and the top ten take approximately 3%. Sample: PBMCs, taken before nivolumab (anti-PD-1) treatment. These TCRs come from a person between 40 and 85 years old with oral cavity squamous cell carcinoma.

The chain's CDR3 is CASYSGLRSDTQYF. The DNA of the CDR3 is TGTGCCAGCTACTCGGGACTCAGGTCAGATACGCAGTATTTT. The chain employs TRBV7-2 and TRBJ2-3, with a weak D call TRBD2 (6 bases). Per the germline V gene, CDR1 is SGHTA and CDR2 is FQGNSA. V was cut by 8 bases and J by 4 bases, with 16 bases left in between. This CDR3 has 14 amino acids.

This clone was seen more than once but under ten times. The chain links TRBV7-9 to TRBJ2-2; D is unclear. V was clipped by 6 bases and J by 3 bases, with 11 bases between them. CDR1 and CDR2 from the germline V gene are SEHNR and FQNEAQ (reference sequence). The CDR3 contains 14 residues. The CDR3 DNA is TGTGCCAGCAGTGCTGACACGTACACCGGGGAGCTGTTTTTT. Its translation: CASSADTYTGELFF.

The chain carries TRBV11-2 and TRBJ1-3; 11 positions agree with TRBD1. There are 16 residues in the CDR3. Germline V lookup: CDR1 SGHAT, CDR2 FQNNGV. With V trimmed by 4 bases and J by 4 bases, 6 bases remained unmatched. The CDR3 spells CASSSWTGGIGNTIYF. The CDR3, as DNA: TGTGCCAGCAGCTCATGGACAGGGGGCATAGGAAACACCATATATTTT.

The count of this clone is one. The chain has TRBV6-5 and TRBJ2-1, with 7 bases lining up with TRBD1. CDR3 length equals 15 residues. Germline lookup yields CDR1 MNHEY and CDR2 SVGAGI. Trimming took 6 bases from V and 3 from J; bases not matched to a gene: 8. This CDR3 is CASSRSRDSYNEQFF. CDR3 DNA: TGTGCCAGCAGCCGGTCTCGGGACAGCTACAATGAGCAGTTCTTC.

The CDR3 sequence is CASSPRGLQETQYF. The CDR3 DNA sequence: TGCGCCAGCAGCCCCAGGGGACTACAAGAGACCCAGTACTTC. The chain couples TRBV10-1 to TRBJ2-5, with D perhaps matching TRBD2 (7 bases). The V gene's germline CDR1 is WNHNN and CDR2 SYGVQD (reference sequence). The V end lost 6 bases, the J end lost 2 bases, and 13 bases lay between the germline ends. This CDR3 spans 14 amino acids.